What follows describes a single T cell receptor beta chain. This sample was taken from a study of blood T cell repertoires in COVID-19. Generated by immunoSEQ multiplex PCR, the TCRdb table keeps only in-frame clones and is missing some. The sample comprises about 150,000 clones, roughly 82% of which are singletons, and around 9.8% rests with the top ten. V lost 4 bases and J lost 6; bases outside the gene matches: 15. The germline V gene encodes CDR1 MNHNS and CDR2 SASEGT. The CDR3 sequence is 17 residues long. The rearrangement joins TRBV6-1 to TRBJ2-1, with 7 positions matching TRBD1. What was sequenced was peripheral blood. The sequence came from a woman between 50 and 59 years old with acute or convalescent COVID-19. CDR3 bases: TGTGCCAGCAGTGCACGCATCCCGGGACAGATATTCAATGAGCAGTTCTTC. It yields the protein CASSARIPGQIFNEQFF.